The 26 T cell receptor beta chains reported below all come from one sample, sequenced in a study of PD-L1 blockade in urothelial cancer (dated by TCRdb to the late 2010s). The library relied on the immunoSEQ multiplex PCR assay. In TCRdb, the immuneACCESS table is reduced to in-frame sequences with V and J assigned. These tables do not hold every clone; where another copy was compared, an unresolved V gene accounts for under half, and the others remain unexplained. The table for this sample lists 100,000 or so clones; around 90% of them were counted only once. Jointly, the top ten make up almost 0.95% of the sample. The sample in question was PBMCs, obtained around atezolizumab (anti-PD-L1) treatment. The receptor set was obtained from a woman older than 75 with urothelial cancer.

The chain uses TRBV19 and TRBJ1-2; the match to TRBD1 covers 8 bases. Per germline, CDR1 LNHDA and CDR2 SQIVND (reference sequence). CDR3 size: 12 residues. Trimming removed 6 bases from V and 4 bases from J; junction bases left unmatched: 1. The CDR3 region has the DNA TGTGCCAGTAGGCAGGGGGCCTATGGCTACACCTTC. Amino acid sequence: CASRQGAYGYTF.

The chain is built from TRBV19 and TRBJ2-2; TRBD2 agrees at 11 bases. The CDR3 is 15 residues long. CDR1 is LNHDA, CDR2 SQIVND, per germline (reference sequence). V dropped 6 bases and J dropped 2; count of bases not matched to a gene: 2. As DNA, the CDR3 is TGTGCCAGTAGCCGACTAGCGGGAAACACCGGGGAGCTGTTTTTT. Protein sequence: CASSRLAGNTGELFF.

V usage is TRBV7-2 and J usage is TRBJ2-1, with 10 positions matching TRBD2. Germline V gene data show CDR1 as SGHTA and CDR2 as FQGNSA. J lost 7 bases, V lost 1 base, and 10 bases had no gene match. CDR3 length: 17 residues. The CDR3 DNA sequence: TGTGCCAGCAGCTTAGGGGCCGGAGCGGGAGGGCCAAATGAGCAGTTCTTC. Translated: CASSLGAGAGGPNEQFF.

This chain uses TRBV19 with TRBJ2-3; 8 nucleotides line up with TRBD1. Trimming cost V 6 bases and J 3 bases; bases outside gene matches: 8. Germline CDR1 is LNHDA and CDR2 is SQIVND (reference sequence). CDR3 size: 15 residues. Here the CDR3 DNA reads TGTGCCAGTAGAACCCCCGGACAGGGAACAGATACGCAGTATTTT. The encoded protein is CASRTPGQGTDTQYF.

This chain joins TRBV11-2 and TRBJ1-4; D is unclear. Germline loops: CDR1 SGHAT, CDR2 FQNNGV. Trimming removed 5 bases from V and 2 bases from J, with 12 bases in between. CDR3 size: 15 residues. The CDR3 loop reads CASSRRDTTNEKLFF. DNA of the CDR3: TGTGCCAGCAGCCGTCGCGACACTACTAATGAAAAACTGTTTTTT.

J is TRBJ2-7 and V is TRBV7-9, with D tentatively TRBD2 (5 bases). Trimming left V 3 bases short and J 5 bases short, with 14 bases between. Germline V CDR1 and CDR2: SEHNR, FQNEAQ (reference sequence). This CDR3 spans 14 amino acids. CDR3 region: CASSLEAHYHEQYF. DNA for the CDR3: TGTGCCAGCAGCTTGGAGGCCCATTACCACGAGCAGTACTTC.

The CDR3 sequence: CASSVATSGHQETQYF. The CDR3 coding sequence is TGTGCCAGCAGCGTAGCTACTAGCGGGCACCAAGAGACCCAGTACTTC. This sequence joins TRBV9 and TRBJ2-5; 9 bases agree with TRBD2. This CDR3 spans 16 amino acids. Germline V CDR1 and CDR2: SGDLS, YYNGEE. V lost 0 bases, J lost 0 bases, and 3 bases stayed unmatched.

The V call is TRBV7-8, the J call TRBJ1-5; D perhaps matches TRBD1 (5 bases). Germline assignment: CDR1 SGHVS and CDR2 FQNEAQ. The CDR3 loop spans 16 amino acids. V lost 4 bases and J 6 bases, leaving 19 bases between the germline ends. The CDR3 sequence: CASSSAGLVRSQPQHF. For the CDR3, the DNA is TGTGCCAGCAGCTCGGCGGGGCTGGTCCGGAGTCAGCCCCAGCATTTT.

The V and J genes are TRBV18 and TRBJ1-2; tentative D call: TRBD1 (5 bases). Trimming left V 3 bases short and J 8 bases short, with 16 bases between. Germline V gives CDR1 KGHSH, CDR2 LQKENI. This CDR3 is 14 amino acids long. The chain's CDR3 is CASSPQGLLGGYTF. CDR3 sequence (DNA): TGTGCCAGCTCACCGCAGGGCCTATTGGGAGGCTACACCTTC.

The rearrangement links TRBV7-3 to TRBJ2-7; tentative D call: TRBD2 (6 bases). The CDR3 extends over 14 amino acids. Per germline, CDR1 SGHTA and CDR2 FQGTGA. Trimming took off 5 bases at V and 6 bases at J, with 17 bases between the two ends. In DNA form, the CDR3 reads TGTGCCAGCAGCCTACTGGGATACGGGGGCGAGCAGTACTTC. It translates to CASSLLGYGGEQYF.

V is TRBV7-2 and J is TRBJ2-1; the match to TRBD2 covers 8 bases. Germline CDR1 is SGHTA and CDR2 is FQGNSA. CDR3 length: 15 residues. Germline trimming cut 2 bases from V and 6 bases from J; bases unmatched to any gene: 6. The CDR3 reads CASSLQRENVNEQFF. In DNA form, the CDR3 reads TGTGCCAGCAGCTTACAGCGGGAGAATGTCAATGAGCAGTTCTTC.

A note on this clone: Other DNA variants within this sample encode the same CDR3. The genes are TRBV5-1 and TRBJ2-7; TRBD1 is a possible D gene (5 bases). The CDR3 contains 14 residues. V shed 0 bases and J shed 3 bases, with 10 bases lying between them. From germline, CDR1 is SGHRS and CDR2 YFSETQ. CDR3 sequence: CASSLGQGGYEQYF. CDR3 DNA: TGCGCCAGCAGCTTGGGGCAGGGTGGCTACGAGCAGTACTTC.

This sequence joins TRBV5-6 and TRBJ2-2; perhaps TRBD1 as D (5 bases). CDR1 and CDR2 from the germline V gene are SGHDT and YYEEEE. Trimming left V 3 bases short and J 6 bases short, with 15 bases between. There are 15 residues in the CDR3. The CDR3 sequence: CASSSGPGLSGELFF. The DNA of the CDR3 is TGTGCCAGCAGCTCGGGTCCAGGGTTATCCGGGGAGCTGTTTTTT.

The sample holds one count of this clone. CDR3 DNA: TGTGCCAGCAAGACAGGGGTTAACACTGAAGCTTTCTTT. It translates to CASKTGVNTEAFF. The rearrangement uses TRBV19 and TRBJ1-1; 8 nucleotides agree with TRBD1. The V gene end was trimmed by 9 bases and the J gene end by 2 bases; junction bases not matched to a gene: 5. CDR3 size: 13 residues. Looked up from germline, CDR1 is LNHDA and CDR2 is SQIVND (reference sequence).

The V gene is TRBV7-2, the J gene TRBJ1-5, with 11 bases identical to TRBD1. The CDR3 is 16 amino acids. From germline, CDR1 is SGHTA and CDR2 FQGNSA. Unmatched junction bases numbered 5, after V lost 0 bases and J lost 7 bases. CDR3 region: CASSLAGQGVGQPQHF. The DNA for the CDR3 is TGTGCCAGCAGCTTAGCGGGACAGGGGGTGGGGCAGCCCCAGCATTTT.

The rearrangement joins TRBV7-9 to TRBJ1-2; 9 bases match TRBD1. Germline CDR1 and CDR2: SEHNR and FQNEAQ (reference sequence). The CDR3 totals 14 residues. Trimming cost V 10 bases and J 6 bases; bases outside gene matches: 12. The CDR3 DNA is TGTGCCATCCCGGGACAGGGTATTTCGGATGGCTACACCTTC. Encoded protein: CAIPGQGISDGYTF.

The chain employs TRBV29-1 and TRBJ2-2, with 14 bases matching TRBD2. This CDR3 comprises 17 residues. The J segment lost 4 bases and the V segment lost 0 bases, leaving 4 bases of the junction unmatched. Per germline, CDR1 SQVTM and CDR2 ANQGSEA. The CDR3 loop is CSVEDLTSGRATGELFF. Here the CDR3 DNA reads TGCAGCGTTGAAGATCTGACTAGCGGGAGGGCCACCGGGGAGCTGTTTTTT.

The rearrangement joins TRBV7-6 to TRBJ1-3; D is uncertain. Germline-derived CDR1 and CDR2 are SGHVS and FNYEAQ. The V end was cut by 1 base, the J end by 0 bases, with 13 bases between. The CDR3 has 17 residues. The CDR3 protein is CASSLGSLLSSGNTIYF. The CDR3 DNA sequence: TGTGCCAGCAGCTTAGGGTCTCTACTGAGCTCTGGAAACACCATATATTTT.

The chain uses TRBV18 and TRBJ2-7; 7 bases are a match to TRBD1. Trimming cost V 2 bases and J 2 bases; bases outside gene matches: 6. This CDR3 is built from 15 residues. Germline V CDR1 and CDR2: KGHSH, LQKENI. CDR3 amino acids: CASSPTGTDTYEQYF. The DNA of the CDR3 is TGTGCCAGCTCACCAACCGGGACAGATACCTACGAGCAGTACTTC.

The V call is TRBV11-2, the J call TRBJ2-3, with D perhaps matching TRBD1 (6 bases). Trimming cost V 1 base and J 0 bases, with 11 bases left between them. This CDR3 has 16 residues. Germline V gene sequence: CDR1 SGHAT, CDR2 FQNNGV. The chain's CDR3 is CASSLGGGRSTDTQYF. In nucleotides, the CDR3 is TGTGCCAGCAGCTTAGGTGGGGGCCGTAGCACAGATACGCAGTATTTT.

Here the CDR3 DNA reads TGTGCCAGCCATCGGGGGGGCGCGGCCCTTATGAACACTGAAGCTTTCTTT. This translates into CASHRGGAALMNTEAFF. The V gene is TRBV19, the J gene TRBJ1-1, with D possibly matching TRBD1 (6 bases). Germline CDR1 and CDR2: LNHDA and SQIVND (reference sequence). The CDR3 contains 17 residues. Trimming pared 9 bases from V and 0 bases from J, leaving 23 bases between. The variable domain in full, completed from reference TRBV19 and TRBJ1-1, reads DGGITQSPKYLFRKEGQNVTLSCEQNLNHDAMYWYRQDPGQGLRLIYYSQIVNDFQKGDIAEGYSVSREKKESFPLTVTSAQKNPTAFYLCASHRGGAALMNTEAFFGQGTRLTVV.

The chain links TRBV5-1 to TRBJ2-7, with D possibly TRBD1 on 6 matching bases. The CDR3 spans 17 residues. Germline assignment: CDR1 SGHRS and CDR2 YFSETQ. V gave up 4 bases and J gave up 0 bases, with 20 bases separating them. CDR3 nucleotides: TGCGCCAGCAGCACCGGGACAACTCCCAAATTCTCCTACGAGCAGTACTTC. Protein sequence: CASSTGTTPKFSYEQYF. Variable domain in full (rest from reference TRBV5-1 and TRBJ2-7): KAGVTQTPRYLIKTRGQQVTLSCSPISGHRSVSWYQQTPGQGLQFLFEYFSETQRNKGNFPGRFSGRQFSNSRSEMNVSTLELGDSALYLCASSTGTTPKFSYEQYFGPGTRLTVT.

The CDR3 reads CASSPEYRGTGELFF. The CDR3 bases are TGTGCCAGCTCACCTGAATACAGGGGCACCGGGGAGCTGTTTTTT. The rearrangement links TRBV18 to TRBJ2-2, with TRBD1 identical over 7 bases. The germline V gene has CDR1 KGHSH and CDR2 LQKENI. There are 15 residues in the CDR3. Unmatched junction bases numbered 5, after V lost 3 bases and J lost 4 bases.

This CDR3 is CASSGTSGRGYQETQYF. CDR3 nucleotides: TGTGCCAGCAGCGGGACTAGCGGGAGGGGGTACCAAGAGACCCAGTACTTC. The rearrangement links TRBV5-4 to TRBJ2-5; TRBD2 agrees at 16 bases. CDR3 length equals 17 residues. The V gene's germline CDR1 is SGHNT and CDR2 YYREEE (reference sequence). V was pared by 4 bases and J by 0 bases, with 3 bases of the junction left unmatched.

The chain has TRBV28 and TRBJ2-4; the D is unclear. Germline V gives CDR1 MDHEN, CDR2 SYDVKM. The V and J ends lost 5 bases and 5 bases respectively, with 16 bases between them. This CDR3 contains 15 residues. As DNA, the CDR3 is TGTGCCAGCAGTATAACGGGTCTAGGTGAAAACATTCAGTACTTC. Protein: CASSITGLGENIQYF.

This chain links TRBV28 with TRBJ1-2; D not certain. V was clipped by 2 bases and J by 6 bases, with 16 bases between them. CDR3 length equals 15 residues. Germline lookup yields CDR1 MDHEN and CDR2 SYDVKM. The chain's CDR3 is CASSLLGVSSDGYTF. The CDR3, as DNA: TGTGCCAGCAGTTTACTGGGAGTGAGCTCAGATGGCTACACCTTC.